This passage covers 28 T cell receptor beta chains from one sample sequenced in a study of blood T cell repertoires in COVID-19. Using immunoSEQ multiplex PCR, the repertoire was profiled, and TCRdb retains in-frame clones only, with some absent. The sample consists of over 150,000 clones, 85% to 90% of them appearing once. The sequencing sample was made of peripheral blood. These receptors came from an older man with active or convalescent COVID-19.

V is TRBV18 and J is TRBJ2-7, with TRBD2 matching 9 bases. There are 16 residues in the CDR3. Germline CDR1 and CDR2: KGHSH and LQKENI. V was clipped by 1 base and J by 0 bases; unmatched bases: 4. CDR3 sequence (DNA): TGTGCCAGCTCACCACGGGGCGGGGGGGCCTCCTACGAGCAGTACTTC. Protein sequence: CASSPRGGGASYEQYF. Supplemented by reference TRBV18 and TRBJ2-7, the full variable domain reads NAGVMQNPRHLVRRRGQEARLRCSPMKGHSHVYWYRQLPEEGLKFMVYLQKENIIDESGMPKERFSAEFPKEGPSILRIQQVVRGDSAAYFCASSPRGGGASYEQYFGPGTRLTVT.

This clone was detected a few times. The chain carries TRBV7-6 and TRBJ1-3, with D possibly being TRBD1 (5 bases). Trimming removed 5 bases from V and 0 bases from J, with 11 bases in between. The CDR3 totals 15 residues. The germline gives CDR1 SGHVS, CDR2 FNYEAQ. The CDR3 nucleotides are TGTGCCAGCAGCCGCTGGGGGGGCTCTGGAAACACCATATATTTT. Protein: CASSRWGGSGNTIYF.

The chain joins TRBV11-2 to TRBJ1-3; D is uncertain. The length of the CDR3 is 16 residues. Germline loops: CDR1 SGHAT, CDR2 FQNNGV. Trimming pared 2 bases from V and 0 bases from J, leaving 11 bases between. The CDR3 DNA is TGTGCCAGCAGCTTAATTGCCAGAAGCTCTGGAAACACCATATATTTT. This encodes CASSLIARSSGNTIYF.

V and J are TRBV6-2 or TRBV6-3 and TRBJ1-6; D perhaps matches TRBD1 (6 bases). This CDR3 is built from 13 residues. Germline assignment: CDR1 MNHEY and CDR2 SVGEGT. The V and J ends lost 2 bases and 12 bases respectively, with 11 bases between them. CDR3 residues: CASSYEQGLPLHF. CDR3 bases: TGTGCCAGCAGTTACGAACAGGGCTTACCCCTCCACTTT.

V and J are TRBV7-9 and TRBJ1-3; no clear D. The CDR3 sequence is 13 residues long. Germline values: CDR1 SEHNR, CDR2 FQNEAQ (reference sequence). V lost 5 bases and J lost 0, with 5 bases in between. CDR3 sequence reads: CASSAFSGNTIYF. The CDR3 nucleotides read TGTGCCAGCAGCGCGTTCTCTGGAAACACCATATATTTT. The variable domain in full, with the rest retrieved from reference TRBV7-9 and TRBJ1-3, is DTGVSQNPRHKITKRGQNVTFRCDPISEHNRLYWYRQTLGQGPEFLTYFQNEAQLEKSRLLSDRFSAERPKGSFSTLEIQRTEQGDSAMYLCASSAFSGNTIYFGEGSWLTVV.

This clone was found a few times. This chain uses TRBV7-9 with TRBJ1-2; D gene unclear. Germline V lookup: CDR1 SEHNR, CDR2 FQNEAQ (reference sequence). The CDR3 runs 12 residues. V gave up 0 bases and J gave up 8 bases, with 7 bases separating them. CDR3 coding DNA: TGTGCCAGCAGCTTAGCGTGGGAGGGCTACACCTTC. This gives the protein CASSLAWEGYTF.

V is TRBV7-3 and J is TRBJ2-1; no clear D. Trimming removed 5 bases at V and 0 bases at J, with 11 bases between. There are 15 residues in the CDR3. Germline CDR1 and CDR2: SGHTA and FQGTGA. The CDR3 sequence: CASSPSPSSYNEQFF. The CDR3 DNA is TGTGCCAGCAGCCCAAGTCCGAGCTCCTACAATGAGCAGTTCTTC. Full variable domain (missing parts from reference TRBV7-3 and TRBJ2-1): GAGVSQTPSNKVTEKGKYVELRCDPISGHTALYWYRQSLGQGPEFLIYFQGTGAADDSGLPNDRFFAVRPEGSVSTLKIQRTERGDSAVYLCASSPSPSSYNEQFFGPGTRLTVL.

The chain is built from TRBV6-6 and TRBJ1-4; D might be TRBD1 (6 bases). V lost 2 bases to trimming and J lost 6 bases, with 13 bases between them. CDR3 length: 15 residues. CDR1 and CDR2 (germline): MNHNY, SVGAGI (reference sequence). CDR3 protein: CASSYQVPGDEKLFF. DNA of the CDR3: TGTGCCAGCAGTTACCAAGTGCCAGGGGATGAAAAACTGTTTTTT.

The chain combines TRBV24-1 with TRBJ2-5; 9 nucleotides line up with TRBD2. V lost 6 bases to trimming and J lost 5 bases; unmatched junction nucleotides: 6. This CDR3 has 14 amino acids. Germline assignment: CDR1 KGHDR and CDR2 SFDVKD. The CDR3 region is CATSLSGSRETQYF. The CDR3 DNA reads TGTGCCACCAGTCTTAGCGGGAGTCGCGAGACCCAGTACTTC.

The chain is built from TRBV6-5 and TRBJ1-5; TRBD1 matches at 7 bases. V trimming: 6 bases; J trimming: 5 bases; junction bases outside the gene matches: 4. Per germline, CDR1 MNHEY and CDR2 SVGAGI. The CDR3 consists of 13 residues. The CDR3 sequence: CASRGTVYQPQHF. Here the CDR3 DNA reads TGTGCCAGCAGAGGGACAGTTTATCAGCCCCAGCATTTT.

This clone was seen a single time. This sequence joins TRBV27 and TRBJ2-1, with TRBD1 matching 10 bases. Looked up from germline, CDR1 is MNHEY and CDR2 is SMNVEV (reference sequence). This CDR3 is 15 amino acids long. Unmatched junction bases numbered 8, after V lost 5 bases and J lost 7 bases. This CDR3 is CASSVPGQGRNEQFF. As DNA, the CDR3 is TGTGCCAGCAGTGTACCGGGACAGGGGAGGAATGAGCAGTTCTTC.

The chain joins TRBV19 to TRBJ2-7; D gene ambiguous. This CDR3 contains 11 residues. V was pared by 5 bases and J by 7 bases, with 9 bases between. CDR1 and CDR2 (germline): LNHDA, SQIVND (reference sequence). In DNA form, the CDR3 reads TGTGCCAGTAGTCGGTTGAGTGAGCAGTACTTC. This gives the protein CASSRLSEQYF.

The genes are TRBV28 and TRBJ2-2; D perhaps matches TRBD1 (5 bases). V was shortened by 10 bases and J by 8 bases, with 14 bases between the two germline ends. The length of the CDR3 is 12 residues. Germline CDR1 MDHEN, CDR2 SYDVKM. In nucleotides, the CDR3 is TGTGCCACCTCCACCAGGGTGGGGGAGCTGTTTTTT. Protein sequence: CATSTRVGELFF.

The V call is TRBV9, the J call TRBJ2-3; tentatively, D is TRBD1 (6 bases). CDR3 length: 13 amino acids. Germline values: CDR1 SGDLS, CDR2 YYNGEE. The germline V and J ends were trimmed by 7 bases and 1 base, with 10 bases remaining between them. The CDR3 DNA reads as TGTGCCAGCTGGGGGCCTGGCACAGATACGCAGTATTTT. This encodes CASWGPGTDTQYF.

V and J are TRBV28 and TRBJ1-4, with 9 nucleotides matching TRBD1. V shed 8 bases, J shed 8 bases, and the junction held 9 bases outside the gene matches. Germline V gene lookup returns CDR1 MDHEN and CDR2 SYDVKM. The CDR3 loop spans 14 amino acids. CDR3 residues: CASRWTGDEEKLFF. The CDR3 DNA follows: TGTGCCAGCCGATGGACAGGGGACGAAGAAAAACTGTTTTTT.

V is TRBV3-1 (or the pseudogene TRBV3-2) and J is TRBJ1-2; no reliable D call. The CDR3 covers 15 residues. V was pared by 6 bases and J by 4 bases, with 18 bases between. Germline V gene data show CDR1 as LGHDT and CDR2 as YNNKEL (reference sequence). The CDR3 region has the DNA TGTGCCAGCAGGCTAGCGACCATGGGTGGCTATGGCTACACCTTC. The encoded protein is CASRLATMGGYGYTF.

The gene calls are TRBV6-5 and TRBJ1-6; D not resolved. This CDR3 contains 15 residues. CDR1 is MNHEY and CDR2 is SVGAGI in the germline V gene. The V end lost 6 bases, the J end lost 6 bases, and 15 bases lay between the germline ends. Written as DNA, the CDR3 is TGTGCCAGCAGGACTGGAAGTCCTAGTAATTCACCCCTCCACTTT. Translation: CASRTGSPSNSPLHF.

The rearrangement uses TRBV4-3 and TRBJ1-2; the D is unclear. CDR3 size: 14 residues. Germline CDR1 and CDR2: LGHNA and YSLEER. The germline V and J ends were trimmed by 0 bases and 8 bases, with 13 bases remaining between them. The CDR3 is CASSQDPTPVGYTF. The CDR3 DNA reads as TGCGCCAGCAGCCAAGATCCCACCCCGGTGGGCTACACCTTC.

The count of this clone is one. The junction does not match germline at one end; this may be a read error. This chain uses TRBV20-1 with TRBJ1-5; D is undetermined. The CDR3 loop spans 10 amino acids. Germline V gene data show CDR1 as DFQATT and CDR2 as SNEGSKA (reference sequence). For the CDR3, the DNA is TGCAGTGCTCGAGAGGCAGTTGTTCATTTT. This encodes CSAREAVVHF.

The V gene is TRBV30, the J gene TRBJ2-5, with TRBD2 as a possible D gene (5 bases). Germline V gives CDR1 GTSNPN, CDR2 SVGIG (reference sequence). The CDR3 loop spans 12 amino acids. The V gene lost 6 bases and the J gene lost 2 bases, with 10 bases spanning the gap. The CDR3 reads CACHPGQETQYF. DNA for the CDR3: TGTGCCTGCCATCCGGGACAAGAGACCCAGTACTTC.

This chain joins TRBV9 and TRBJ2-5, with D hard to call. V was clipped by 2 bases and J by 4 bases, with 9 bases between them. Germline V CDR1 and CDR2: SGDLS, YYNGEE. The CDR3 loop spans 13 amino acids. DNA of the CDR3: TGTGCCAGCAGCGTGACCAGAGGAGAGACCCAGTACTTC. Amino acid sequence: CASSVTRGETQYF. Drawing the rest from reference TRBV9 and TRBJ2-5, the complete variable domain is DSGVTQTPKHLITATGQRVTLRCSPRSGDLSVYWYQQSLDQGLQFLIQYYNGEERAKGNILERFSAQQFPDLHSELNLSSLELGDSALYFCASSVTRGETQYFGPGTRLLVL.

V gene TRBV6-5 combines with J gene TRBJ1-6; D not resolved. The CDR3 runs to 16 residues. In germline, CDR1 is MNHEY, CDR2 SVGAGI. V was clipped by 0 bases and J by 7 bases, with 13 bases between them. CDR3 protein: CASSYSNRVANSPLHF. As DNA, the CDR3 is TGTGCCAGCAGTTACTCGAATCGGGTAGCCAATTCACCCCTCCACTTT.

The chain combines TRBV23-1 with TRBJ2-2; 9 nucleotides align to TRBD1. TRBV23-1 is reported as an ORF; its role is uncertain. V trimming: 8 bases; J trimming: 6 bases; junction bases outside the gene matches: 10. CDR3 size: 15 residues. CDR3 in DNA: TGCGCCAGCGGGCCAGGGACAGGGTTGGCCGGGGAGCTGTTTTTT. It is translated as CASGPGTGLAGELFF.

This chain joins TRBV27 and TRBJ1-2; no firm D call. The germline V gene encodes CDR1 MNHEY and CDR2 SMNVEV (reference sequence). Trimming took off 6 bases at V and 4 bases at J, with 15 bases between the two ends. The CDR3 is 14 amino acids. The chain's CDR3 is CASRNPRLSYGYTF. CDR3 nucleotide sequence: TGTGCCAGCAGGAATCCACGACTTAGCTATGGCTACACCTTC.

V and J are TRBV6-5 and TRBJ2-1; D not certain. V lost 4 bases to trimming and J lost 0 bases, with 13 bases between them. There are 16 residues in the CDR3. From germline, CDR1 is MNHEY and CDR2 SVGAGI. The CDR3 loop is CASSSPIASSYNEQFF. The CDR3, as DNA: TGTGCCAGCAGTTCCCCTATCGCGAGCTCCTACAATGAGCAGTTCTTC.

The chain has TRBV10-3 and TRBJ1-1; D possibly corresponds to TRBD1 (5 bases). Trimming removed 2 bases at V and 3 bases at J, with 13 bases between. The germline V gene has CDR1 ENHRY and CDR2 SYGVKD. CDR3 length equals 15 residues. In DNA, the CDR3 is TGTGCCATCAGTGAGGAGGACATAGGGGACACTGAAGCTTTCTTT. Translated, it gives CAISEEDIGDTEAFF.

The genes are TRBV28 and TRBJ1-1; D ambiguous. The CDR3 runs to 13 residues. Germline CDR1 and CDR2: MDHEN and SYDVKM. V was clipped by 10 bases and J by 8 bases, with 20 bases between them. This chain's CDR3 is CATLANPRYEAFF. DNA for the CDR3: TGTGCCACCTTAGCAAACCCCCGGTACGAAGCTTTCTTT.

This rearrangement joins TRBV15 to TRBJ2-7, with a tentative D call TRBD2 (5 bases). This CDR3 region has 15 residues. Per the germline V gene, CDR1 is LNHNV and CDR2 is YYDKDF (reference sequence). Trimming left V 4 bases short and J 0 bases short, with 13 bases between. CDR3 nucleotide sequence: TGTGCCACCAGCAATGCCGGGGTTGCCTCCTACGAGCAGTACTTC. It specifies CATSNAGVASYEQYF.